The following is a T cell receptor beta chain sequence with its context. This entry belongs to a study of T cell changes during pregnancy in multiple sclerosis. The protocol was immunoSEQ multiplex PCR, while the TCRdb copy is restricted to in-frame clones and leaves out a portion. The sample includes roughly 38,000 clones, 91% seen only once; the top ten take around 0.47%. Per germline, CDR1 SGHAT and CDR2 FQNNGV. The CDR3 extends over 15 amino acids. Losses at the gene ends were 1 base for V and 7 bases for J; bases not matched to a gene: 9. The source material was CD4+ T cells from peripheral blood mononuclear cells, sampled in the second trimester of pregnancy. This TCR derives from a female donor in good health, enrolled as a control in a pregnancy study. The chain has TRBV11-2 and TRBJ1-2; 7 bases fit TRBD1. CDR3 region: CASSLGPDREGGYTF. In DNA form, the CDR3 reads TGTGCCAGCAGCTTAGGGCCCGACAGGGAAGGTGGCTACACCTTC.